Below are 3 T cell receptor beta chains sequenced from a single sample in a study of CXCR3-negative and CXCR3-positive naive CD8 T cells (dated by TCRdb to the late 2010s). Their specific antigens are unknown. What the research found in general, with its limitations: TRB CDR3s from CXCR3-positive naive cells showed higher hydrophobicity (lower Kidera factor 4), lower energy, and higher strength and volume indices than CXCR3-negative naive cells.

For sequencing, a NextSeq 550 was employed. The Human TCR Profiling Kit (MiLaboratory) was used to prepare UMI-labeled 5' RACE TRB cDNA libraries. One entry per CDR3 protein sequence results from the TCRdb reprocessing of the reads, with DNA left out. The table for this sample records about 98,000 distinct CDR3 sequences. Clones ranked in the top ten supply about 1% of the sample. Sequencing was carried out using naive CXCR3+ CD8+ T cells from blood. The sample's cell subset or site, from its label and the paper: CD45RO-CCR7+CD27+CD95- naive CD8+ T cells expressing CXCR3 (TNR3+). Source of these receptors: a human donor in good health. Some clones in this sample may be carry-over from other donors' samples.

The chain combines TRBV12-3 or TRBV12-4 with TRBJ1-2; the TCRdb call, TRBD1, lacks DNA for checking. CDR3 length equals 12 residues. CDR3: CASSGTGYGYTF.

The chain recombines TRBV28 with TRBJ2-7; the TRBD1 assignment by TCRdb is unverifiable without DNA. Germline V gene sequence: CDR1 MDHEN, CDR2 SYDVKM. CDR3 size: 13 residues. CDR3 loop: CASSLGTGYEQYF.

The rearrangement uses TRBV7-3 and TRBJ1-1; TCRdb lists TRBD1, though no DNA is available to test this call. CDR3 length equals 15 residues. Germline CDR1 is SGHTA and CDR2 is FQGTGA. CDR3 loop: CASESGVGEYTEAFF.